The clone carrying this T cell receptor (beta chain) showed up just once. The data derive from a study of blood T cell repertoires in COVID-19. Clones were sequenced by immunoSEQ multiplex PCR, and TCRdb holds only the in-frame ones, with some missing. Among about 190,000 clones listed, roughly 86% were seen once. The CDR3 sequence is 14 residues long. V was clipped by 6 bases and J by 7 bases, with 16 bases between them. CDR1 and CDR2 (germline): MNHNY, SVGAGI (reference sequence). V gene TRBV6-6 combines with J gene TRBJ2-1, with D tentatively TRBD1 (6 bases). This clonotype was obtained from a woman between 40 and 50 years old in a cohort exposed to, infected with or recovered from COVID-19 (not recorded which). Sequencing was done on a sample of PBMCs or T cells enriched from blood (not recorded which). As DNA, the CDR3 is TGTGCCAGCAGCTCCGGCAGGGGCCTTAATGAGCAGTTCTTC. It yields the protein CASSSGRGLNEQFF.